This TCR beta chain emerged from a study of blood T cell repertoires in COVID-19. Study-wide background: Sites in the United States, Italy and Spain provided acute and convalescent COVID-19 samples. The cDNA or gDNA used as material had been derived from T cells, B-cell-depleted T cells, or PBMCs.

Losses at the gene ends were 0 bases for V and 11 bases for J; bases not matched to a gene: 10. There are 14 residues in the CDR3. Germline V gene lookup returns CDR1 GTSNPN and CDR2 SVGIG (reference sequence). Original methodology: Reference gene primer amplification gave nucleated cell count estimates. The assay was immunoSEQ multiplex PCR, and TCRdb's table has in-frame clones only and misses some. That table gives V, J and clone size, and the DNA gave D and trimming. The repertoire holds under 300,000 clones, roughly nine tenths seen once, with under 6.5% in the top ten. The source of this sequence is a man between 60 and 75 years old with acute or convalescent COVID-19. V and J are TRBV30 and TRBJ1-5, with 7 bases matching TRBD1. Sequencing was carried out using peripheral blood. CDR3 amino acids: CAWSVVQGLSSQHF. The CDR3 region has the DNA TGTGCCTGGAGTGTAGTACAGGGGCTTTCGTCCCAGCATTTT. Together with reference TRBV30 and TRBJ1-5, the CDR3 gives the full variable domain: SQTIHQWPATLVQPVGSPLSLECTVEGTSNPNLYWYRQAAGRGLQLLFYSVGIGQISSEVPQNLSASRPQDRQFILSSKKLLLSDSGFYLCAWSVVQGLSSQHFGDGTRLSIL.